This entry features one T cell receptor beta chain sequence. Its antigen is as yet unknown. Primers: 60 Vbeta forward and 13 Jbeta reverse. The table came from immunoSEQ multiplex PCR; TCRdb's copy has only in-frame clones and leaves some out. The sample comprises around 160,000 clones, 60% to 85% of which are singletons, and under 3% rests with the top ten. This entry comes from a study of cytomegalovirus exposure and HLA in healthy donors. Whole-study results and caveats: In vitro assays verified that three CMV-associated chains recognized CMV antigens specifically.

This CDR3 spans 14 amino acids. V lost 0 bases and J lost 4, with 11 bases in between. Germline CDR1 SGDLS, CDR2 YYNGEE. Input material: PBMCs. This sequence originates from a man in his forties or fifties in good health and CMV-seropositive. This chain uses TRBV9 with TRBJ2-7; D is ambiguous. CDR3 region: CASSVEERSYEQYF. The CDR3 nucleotides read TGTGCCAGCAGCGTAGAGGAGAGGTCTTACGAGCAGTACTTC.